The rows below give T cell receptor beta chains drawn from one sample of a study of radiotherapy plus CTLA-4 blockade in lung cancer. Only in-frame clones appear in the TCRdb table, and some are missing; sequencing was by immunoSEQ multiplex PCR. The top ten hold approximately 5% of the sample, which has some 50,000 clones, just under 85% seen once. The sequencing used peripheral blood, collected from a patient treated with radiotherapy plus ipilimumab. These receptors originate from a human donor with non-small cell lung cancer whose response to radiotherapy plus ipilimumab could not be evaluated. Each CDR3 is given with its conserved first and last residue. Fields, in order: J gene, V gene, D gene, clone size, CDR3 DNA, CDR3 protein. The D gene is left open where the match is weak. Not all rows give a size; the values are once, few, many and, for expanded clones, a class.

TRBJ1-6 TRBV6-5 NA NA TGTGCCAGCAGTTACAGTTCAGGCTATAATTCACCCCTCCACTTT CASSYSSGYNSPLHF
TRBJ1-3 TRBV6-1 NA NA TGTGCCAGCAGTGAAGATATCGGGGGGGGCTCTGGAAACACCATATATTTT CASSEDIGGGSGNTIYF
TRBJ2-7 TRBV7-8 TRBD2 once TGTGCCAGCAGCATCAATAGCGGGACTAGCGGGAGAGGCAACGAGCAGTACTTC CASSINSGTSGRGNEQYF
TRBJ2-6 TRBV7-2 NA NA TGTGCCAGCAGCTTGGGGGCGGGGGTTGGGGCCAACGTCCTGACTTTC CASSLGAGVGANVLTF
TRBJ2-2 TRBV19 TRBD1 NA TGTGCCAGTCTCAGGGGGCCTGGCACCGGGGAGCTGTTTTTT CASLRGPGTGELFF
TRBJ1-2 TRBV15 NA NA TGTGCCACCAGCCGGGGGTTGAACTATGGCTACACCTTC CATSRGLNYGYTF
TRBJ1-1 TRBV6-1 NA NA TGTGCCAGCAGGGACACAGAACTCAACACTGAAGCTTTCTTT CASRDTELNTEAFF
TRBJ2-7 TRBV4-1 NA NA TGCGCCAGCAGCCAGAGGACTCCTAGCTACGAGCAGTACTTC CASSQRTPSYEQYF
TRBJ2-1 TRBV10-3 TRBD2 once TGTGCCATCAGTGAGTCAATAGCGGGAGAAGAGCAGTTCTTC CAISESIAGEEQFF
TRBJ2-7 TRBV28 TRBD1 once TGTGCCAGCAGTTCGGGACAGGGGGCGCGATACGAGCAGTACTTC CASSSGQGARYEQYF
TRBJ1-2 TRBV25-1 TRBD1 NA TGTGCCAGCAGTGCACGGACAGGGACTGGCTACACCTTC CASSARTGTGYTF
TRBJ1-2 TRBV27 TRBD1 NA TGTGCCAGCAGAAAGAGAGGGACAGGGGAAGGCTATGGCTACACCTTC CASRKRGTGEGYGYTF
TRBJ2-4 TRBV15 TRBD1 once TGTGCCACCAGTAGTCGGACAGGGGGCCTTGACATTCAGTACTTC CATSSRTGGLDIQYF
TRBJ2-1 TRBV30 NA NA TGTGCCTGGAGTCAAAGGGGAAATGAGCAGTTCTTC CAWSQRGNEQFF
TRBJ1-5 TRBV11-2 NA NA TGTGCCAGCAGCTCTTCCCCTTATCAGCCCCAGCATTTT CASSSSPYQPQHF
TRBJ1-2 TRBV19 TRBD1 NA TGTGCCAGTAGCGGACAGGGGAGTAACTATGGCTACACCTTC CASSGQGSNYGYTF
TRBJ1-2 TRBV5-1 NA NA TGCGCCAGCAGTCCCCTCCAGGGCTCTGGCTACACCTTC CASSPLQGSGYTF
TRBJ1-1 TRBV5-1 NA NA TGCGCCAGCAGCTTCACAGGGCGGGTCACTGAAGCTTTCTTT CASSFTGRVTEAFF
TRBJ1-5 TRBV18 NA NA TGTGCCAGCTCATTTGACCAGGGAAGTCAGCCCCAGCATTTT CASSFDQGSQPQHF
TRBJ2-7 TRBV11-2 NA NA TGTGCCAGCAGCTTACTCAGAACGTGGCAGAAGAAACACTCCTACGAGCAGTACTTC CASSLLRTWQKKHSYEQYF
TRBJ1-1 TRBV27 NA once TGTGCCAGCATTTTAATTGGGCAGGAGAACACTGAAGCTTTCTTT CASILIGQENTEAFF
TRBJ2-7 TRBV9 NA NA TGTGCCAGCAGCGTAGCGAGCGGGCCCGCCCACGAGCAGTACTTC CASSVASGPAHEQYF
TRBJ2-7 TRBV27 NA NA TGTGCCAGCAGTTTATGGCGACTAGTCCCCGCCTACGAGCAGTACTTC CASSLWRLVPAYEQYF
TRBJ1-2 TRBV30 TRBD1 NA TGTGCCTGGAGCGAGGGACAGGGAGCTAACTATGGCTACACCTTC CAWSEGQGANYGYTF
TRBJ1-3 TRBV6-5 NA once TGTGCCAGCAGTTATGGCGAGGTGCTCTCTGGAAACACCATATATTTT CASSYGEVLSGNTIYF
TRBJ1-2 TRBV28 NA once TGTGCCAGCAGTTCCTTCAGAAACTATGGCTACACCTTC CASSSFRNYGYTF
TRBJ2-5 TRBV5-5 NA NA TGTGCCAGCAGCTTGGCTCTAGGAGAGACCCAGTACTTC CASSLALGETQYF
TRBJ2-5 TRBV4-3 TRBD2 NA TGCGCCAGCAGCCCGCCGACTAGCGGGAGGGGGTACCAAGAGACCCAGTACTTC CASSPPTSGRGYQETQYF
TRBJ1-1 TRBV27 NA NA TGTGCCAGCAGCAATTTACCAGGGGCCCGCCTCAAAGCTTTCTTT CASSNLPGARLKAFF
TRBJ1-1 TRBV5-1 NA NA TGCGCCAGCAGCAGCGGACAGATTTTGAACACTGAAGCTTTCTTT CASSSGQILNTEAFF
TRBJ2-1 TRBV11-2 TRBD2 NA TGTGCCAGCAGCTATACTAGCGGCACCTACAATGAGCAGTTCTTC CASSYTSGTYNEQFF
TRBJ2-1 TRBV14 NA NA TGTGCCAGCAGCCATCCGGCAGGAGACAGCTCCTACAATGAGCAGTTCTTC CASSHPAGDSSYNEQFF
TRBJ2-6 TRBV27 TRBD2 NA TGTGCCAGCCGCCGACTAGCGGGTACTTCTGGGGCCAACGTCCTGACTTTC CASRRLAGTSGANVLTF
TRBJ2-7 TRBV7-2 TRBD1 NA TGTGCCAGCAGACATAGACAGGGGTCTTACGAGCAGTACTTC CASRHRQGSYEQYF
TRBJ2-7 TRBV18 TRBD1 NA TGTGCCAGCTCACCACGCACCGGGACAGGGGCATACGAGCAGTACTTC CASSPRTGTGAYEQYF
TRBJ1-2 TRBV28 TRBD1 NA TGTGCCAGCAGCAAGGACAGGGTCCATGGCTACACCTTC CASSKDRVHGYTF
TRBJ1-5 TRBV19 TRBD1 NA TGTGCCAGTAGTATAGGGGCGACAGGGCTAAATCAGCCCCAGCATTTT CASSIGATGLNQPQHF
TRBJ2-1 TRBV6-5 NA NA TGTGCCAGCAGTTACTCGAAGAGCGGCTATGAGCAGTTCTTC CASSYSKSGYEQFF
TRBJ1-5 TRBV9 NA NA TGTGCCAGCAGCGTAGATAGCTATCAGCCCCAGCATTTT CASSVDSYQPQHF
TRBJ2-7 TRBV7-2 NA NA TGTGCCAGCAGCGATCCGGGACTGAACTACGAGCAGTACTTC CASSDPGLNYEQYF
TRBJ2-1 TRBV11-2 TRBD2 NA TGTGCCAGCAGCTATAGCGGGAGGAAGACCTACAATGAGCAGTTCTTC CASSYSGRKTYNEQFF
TRBJ2-1 TRBV5-1 TRBD2 NA TGCGCCAGCTCGGGACTAGACTACAATGAGCAGTTCTTC CASSGLDYNEQFF
TRBJ2-1 TRBV5-4 NA NA TGTGCCAGCAGCTTGGAGCCCCAATACAATGAGCAGTTCTTC CASSLEPQYNEQFF
TRBJ1-1 TRBV28 TRBD1 NA TGTGCCAGCAGTTCCCCGACAGGGGGCGCGGACACTGAAGCTTTCTTT CASSSPTGGADTEAFF
TRBJ2-7 TRBV27 TRBD2 NA TGTGCCAGCAGTCCTAGACTAGCGGGACCCTACGAGCAGTACTTC CASSPRLAGPYEQYF
TRBJ2-1 TRBV4-3 NA few TGCGCCAGCAGCCAAGTTGGGTTCGCCCGGGGAAATGAGCAGTTCTTC CASSQVGFARGNEQFF
TRBJ1-2 TRBV5-6 NA NA TGTGCCAGCAGCTTTCAGACAGGCTCCTACTATGGCTACACCTTC CASSFQTGSYYGYTF